What follows is one T cell receptor (beta chain) and its context. This entry comes from a study of blood T cell repertoires in COVID-19. Looking at the study overall: COVID-19 samples from acute and convalescent phases originated in the United States, Italy and Spain. T cells, B-cell-depleted T cells, or PBMCs supplied cDNA or gDNA.

Germline V gives CDR1 MNHEY, CDR2 SVGEGT. V shed 4 bases and J 2 bases; nucleotides not matched to a gene: 9. The CDR3 covers 16 residues. TCRdb keeps only in-frame clones here, not all; method: immunoSEQ multiplex PCR. This table holds around 250,000 clones, more than 75% found once. This chain uses TRBV6-2 or TRBV6-3 with TRBJ2-3, with 7 bases identical to TRBD2. Sample: peripheral blood. The TCR sequence derives from a woman in her 70s with active or convalescent COVID-19. The CDR3 reads CASSSEAGSSTDTQYF. CDR3 nucleotides: TGTGCCAGCAGTTCCGAAGCGGGATCCTCCACAGATACGCAGTATTTT.